This is a list of T cell receptor beta chains from one sample in a study of blood T cell repertoires in COVID-19. Clones were sequenced by immunoSEQ multiplex PCR, and TCRdb holds only the in-frame ones, with some missing. The sample contains about 290,000 clones, roughly 80% of which appear only once. Sequenced sample: peripheral blood. Source of these receptors: a woman in her forties or fifties with active or convalescent COVID-19. The CDR3 runs from the conserved cysteine through the conserved F or W. Fields, in order: clone size, D gene, V gene, J gene, CDR3 DNA, CDR3 protein. D genes are given only for firm matches. Part of the rows lack a size; the others show once, few, many or a class for expanded clones.

>NA|TRBD1|TRBV12-3/TRBV12-4|TRBJ1-6
TGTGCCAGCAGTACGACAGGGGAATCACCCCTCCACTTT
CASSTTGESPLHF
>NA|TRBD2|TRBV5-1|TRBJ2-2
TGCGCCAGCAGCCGGACTAGCGGGAGGGCCCCCGGGGAGCTGTTTTTT
CASSRTSGRAPGELFF
>NA|NA|TRBV5-1|TRBJ1-2
TGCGCCAGCAGCTTGGCGGGGGGGGCCGATGGCTACACCTTC
CASSLAGGADGYTF
>NA|NA|TRBV6-5|TRBJ1-6
TGTGCCAGCAGCCAGACTCGAGATAATTCACCCCTCCACTTT
CASSQTRDNSPLHF
>NA|NA|TRBV19|TRBJ1-5
TGTGCCAGTAGCCCATCAGGGAGGGGAGTCAATCAGCCCCAGCATTTT
CASSPSGRGVNQPQHF
>few|TRBD2|TRBV5-4|TRBJ2-1
TGTGCCAGCAGCTTGGTGGCGGCTAGCGGAAACAATGAGCAGTTCTTC
CASSLVAASGNNEQFF
>NA|NA|TRBV6-4|TRBJ2-3
TGTGCCAGCAGTGACGACGGCGGGAGCACAGATACGCAGTATTTT
CASSDDGGSTDTQYF
>NA|NA|TRBV6-5|TRBJ1-1
TGTGCCAGCAACTCCGGGGGGGCTTTCTTT
CASNSGGAFF
>NA|TRBD1|TRBV14|TRBJ2-4
TGTGCCAGCAGCATTGGGGATGGACAGGGGGCAAACATTCAGTACTTC
CASSIGDGQGANIQYF
>NA|NA|TRBV29-1|TRBJ1-1
TGCAGCGTGCCCACGTCGGCGGGGATGAACACTGAAGCTTTCTTT
CSVPTSAGMNTEAFF
>NA|TRBD2|TRBV2|TRBJ2-7
TGTGCCAGCGTTCGCGTAACTAGCGGAGGAAACGAGCAGTACTTC
CASVRVTSGGNEQYF
>NA|TRBD2|TRBV7-8|TRBJ2-7
TGTGCCAGCAGCCGAGTAGGTACTAGCGGGAGGTACGAGCAGTACTTC
CASSRVGTSGRYEQYF
>few|NA|TRBV21-1|TRBJ1-2
TGTGCCAGCAGCCATCCTCTACCCGAGACAACGAACTATGGCTACACCTTC
CASSHPLPETTNYGYTF
>NA|NA|TRBV19|TRBJ2-1
TGTGCCAGTAGTATAAGGACCGGGAATTCCTACAATGAGCAGTTCTTC
CASSIRTGNSYNEQFF
>NA|NA|TRBV4-1|TRBJ2-7
TGCGCCAGCAGCCAAGATAGTGGGGGCCTCCCCTACGAGCAGTACTTC
CASSQDSGGLPYEQYF
>few|NA|TRBV5-6|TRBJ1-4
TGTGCCAGCAGCCACGGTCAGGAGGGTGAAAAACTGTTTTTT
CASSHGQEGEKLFF
>NA|NA|TRBV29-1|TRBJ2-7
TGCAGCGTTGAACTGGTTGTACGGGGAAGCTACGAGCAGTACTTC
CSVELVVRGSYEQYF
>NA|TRBD2|TRBV3-1/TRBV3-2|TRBJ2-1
TGTGCCAGCAGCCCATTTGGGGGCGGGAGGGCCCCTGAGCAGTTCTTC
CASSPFGGGRAPEQFF
>NA|NA|TRBV5-1|TRBJ2-2
TGCGCCAGCAGCCCGGGACAGTTGCGGGGCGGGGAGCTGTTTTTT
CASSPGQLRGGELFF
>NA|TRBD2|TRBV5-4|TRBJ2-1
TGTGCCAGCAGCACCGGGACTAGCCTCAATGAGCAGTTCTTC
CASSTGTSLNEQFF
>NA|TRBD1|TRBV19|TRBJ1-2
TGTGCCAGTAGTATAACGGGACAGAACTATGGCTACACCTTC
CASSITGQNYGYTF
>NA|TRBD2|TRBV5-1|TRBJ2-7
TGCGCCAGCAGCTTGGCCGGGACTAGCGGGAGTAATGCCCACGAGCAGTACTTC
CASSLAGTSGSNAHEQYF
>NA|TRBD2|TRBV15|TRBJ2-7
TGTGCCACCAGCAGACTAAGCGGGACCCACTCCTACGAGCAGTACTTC
CATSRLSGTHSYEQYF
>NA|NA|TRBV19|TRBJ1-2
TGTGCCTCAAAAAGCGGTCCCTCCTATGGCTACACCTTC
CASKSGPSYGYTF
>NA|TRBD2|TRBV6-1|TRBJ2-3
TGTGCCAGCAGTGAGTTTAGCGGGAGTGTCACAGATACGCAGTATTTT
CASSEFSGSVTDTQYF
>NA|TRBD2|TRBV5-1|TRBJ2-5
TGCGCCAGCAGCTTAAGGACTAGCGGGAGAGGCGCCGAGACCCAGTACTTC
CASSLRTSGRGAETQYF
>NA|TRBD1|TRBV29-1|TRBJ1-4
TGCAGCGTTGAGACAGGGGAAGGCACTAATGAAAAACTGTTTTTT
CSVETGEGTNEKLFF